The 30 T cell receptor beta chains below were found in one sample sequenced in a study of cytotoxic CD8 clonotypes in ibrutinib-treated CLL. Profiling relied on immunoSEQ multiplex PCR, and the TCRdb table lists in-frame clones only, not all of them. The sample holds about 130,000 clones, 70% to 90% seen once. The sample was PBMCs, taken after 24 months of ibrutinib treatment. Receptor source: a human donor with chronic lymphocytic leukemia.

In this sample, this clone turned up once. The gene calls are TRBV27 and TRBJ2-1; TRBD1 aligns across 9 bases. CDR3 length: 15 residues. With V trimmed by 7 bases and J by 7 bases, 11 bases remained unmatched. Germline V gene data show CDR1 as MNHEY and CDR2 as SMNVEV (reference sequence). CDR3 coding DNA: TGTGCCAGCAACGCCCCGGGACAGGGATTGAATGAGCAGTTCTTC. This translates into CASNAPGQGLNEQFF.

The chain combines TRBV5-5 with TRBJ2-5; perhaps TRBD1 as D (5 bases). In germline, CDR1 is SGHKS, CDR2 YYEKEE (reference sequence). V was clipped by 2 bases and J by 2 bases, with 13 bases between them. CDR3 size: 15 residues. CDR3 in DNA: TGTGCCAGCAGCTTATGGACAAAACAACAAGAGACCCAGTACTTC. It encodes CASSLWTKQQETQYF.

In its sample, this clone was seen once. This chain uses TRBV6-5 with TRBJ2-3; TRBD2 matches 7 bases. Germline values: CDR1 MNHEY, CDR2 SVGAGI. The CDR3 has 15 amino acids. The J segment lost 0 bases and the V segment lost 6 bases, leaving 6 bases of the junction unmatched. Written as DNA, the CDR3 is TGTGCCAGCAGGGGGGGGACGGCTAGCACAGATACGCAGTATTTT. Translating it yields CASRGGTASTDTQYF.

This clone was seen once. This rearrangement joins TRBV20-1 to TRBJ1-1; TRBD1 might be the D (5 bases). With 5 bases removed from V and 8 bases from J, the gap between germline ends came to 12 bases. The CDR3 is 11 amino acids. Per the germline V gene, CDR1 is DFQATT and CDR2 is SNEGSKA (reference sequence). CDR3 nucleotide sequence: TGCAGTGCTCCCATTTACAGGGAAGCTTTCTTT. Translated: CSAPIYREAFF.

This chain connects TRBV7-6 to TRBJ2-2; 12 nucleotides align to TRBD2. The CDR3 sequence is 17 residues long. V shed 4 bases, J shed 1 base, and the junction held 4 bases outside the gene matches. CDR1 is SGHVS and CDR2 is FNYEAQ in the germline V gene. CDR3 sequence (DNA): TGTGCCAGCAGCTCTAGGGGACTAGCGGGGAACACCGGGGAGCTGTTTTTT. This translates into CASSSRGLAGNTGELFF.

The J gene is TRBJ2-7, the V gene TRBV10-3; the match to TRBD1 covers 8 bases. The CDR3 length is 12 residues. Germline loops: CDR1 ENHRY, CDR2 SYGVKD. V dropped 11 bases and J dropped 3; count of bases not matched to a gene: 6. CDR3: CAATGTGYEQYF. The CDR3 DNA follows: TGTGCCGCGACCGGGACAGGCTACGAGCAGTACTTC.

The CDR3 DNA is TGTGCCAGCAGCCAGGGACTAGCGGGAGTTCCCGGGGAGCTGTTTTTT. Amino acids: CASSQGLAGVPGELFF. The V and J genes are TRBV5-6 and TRBJ2-2, with 14 positions matching TRBD2. The CDR3 has 16 residues. The ends lost 4 bases at V and 6 bases at J; junction bases unmatched: 5. Germline CDR1 is SGHDT and CDR2 is YYEEEE.

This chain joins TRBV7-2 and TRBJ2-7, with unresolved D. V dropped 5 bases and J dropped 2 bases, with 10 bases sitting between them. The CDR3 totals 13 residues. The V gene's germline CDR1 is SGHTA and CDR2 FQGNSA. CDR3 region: CASSVTNPYEQYF. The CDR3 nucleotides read TGTGCCAGCAGCGTGACAAACCCCTACGAGCAGTACTTC.

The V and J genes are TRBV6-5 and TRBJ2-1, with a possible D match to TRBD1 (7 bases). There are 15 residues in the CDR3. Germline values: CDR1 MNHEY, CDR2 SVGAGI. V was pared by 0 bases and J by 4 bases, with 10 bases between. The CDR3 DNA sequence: TGTGCCAGCAGTTACTCGGGGGGACAGTACAATGAGCAGTTCTTC. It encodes CASSYSGGQYNEQFF.

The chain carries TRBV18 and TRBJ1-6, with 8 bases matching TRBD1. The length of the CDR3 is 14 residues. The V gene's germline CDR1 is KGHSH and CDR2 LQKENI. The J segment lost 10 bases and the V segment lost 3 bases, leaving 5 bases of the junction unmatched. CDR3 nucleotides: TGTGCCAGCTCACCGGAACAGGGGGAGTCACCCCTCCACTTT. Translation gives CASSPEQGESPLHF.

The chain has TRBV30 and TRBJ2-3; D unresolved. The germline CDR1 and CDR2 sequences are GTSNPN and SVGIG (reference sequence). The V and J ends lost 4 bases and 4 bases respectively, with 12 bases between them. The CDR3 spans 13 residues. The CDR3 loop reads CAWNRDIADTQYF. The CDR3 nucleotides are TGTGCCTGGAACCGAGACATCGCAGATACGCAGTATTTT.

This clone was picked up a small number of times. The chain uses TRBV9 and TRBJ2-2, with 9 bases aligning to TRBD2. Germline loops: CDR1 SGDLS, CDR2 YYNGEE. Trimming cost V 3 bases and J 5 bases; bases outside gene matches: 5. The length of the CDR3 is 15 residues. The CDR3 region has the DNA TGTGCCAGCAGCGAGAGCGGGAGGACTACCGGGGAGCTGTTTTTT. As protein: CASSESGRTTGELFF.

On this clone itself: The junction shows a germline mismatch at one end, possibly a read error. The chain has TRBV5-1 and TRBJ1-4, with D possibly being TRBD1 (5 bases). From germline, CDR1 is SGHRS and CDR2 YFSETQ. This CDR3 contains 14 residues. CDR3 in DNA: TGCGCCAGCAGTTTGGGGCCAACTAATGAAAAACTGTTTTTT. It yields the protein CASSLGPTNEKLFF.

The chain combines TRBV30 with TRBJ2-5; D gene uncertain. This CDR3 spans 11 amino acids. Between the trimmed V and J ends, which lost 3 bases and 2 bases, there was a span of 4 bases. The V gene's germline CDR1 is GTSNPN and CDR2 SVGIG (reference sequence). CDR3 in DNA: TGTGCCTGGAGCCTACAAGAGACCCAGTACTTC. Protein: CAWSLQETQYF.

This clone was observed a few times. The CDR3 spells CASSLLGSARETQYF. The DNA for the CDR3 is TGTGCCAGCAGCTTGCTCGGGTCAGCCCGGGAGACCCAGTACTTC. This chain connects TRBV7-9 to TRBJ2-5; D not resolved. The germline CDR1 and CDR2 sequences are SEHNR and FQNEAQ (reference sequence). CDR3 size: 15 residues. The V gene lost 3 bases and the J gene lost 5 bases, with 16 bases spanning the gap.

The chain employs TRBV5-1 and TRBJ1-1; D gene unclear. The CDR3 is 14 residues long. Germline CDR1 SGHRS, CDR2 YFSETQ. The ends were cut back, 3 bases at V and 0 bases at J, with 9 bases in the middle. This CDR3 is CASSSYGVNTEAFF. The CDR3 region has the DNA TGCGCCAGCAGCTCCTACGGGGTGAACACTGAAGCTTTCTTT.

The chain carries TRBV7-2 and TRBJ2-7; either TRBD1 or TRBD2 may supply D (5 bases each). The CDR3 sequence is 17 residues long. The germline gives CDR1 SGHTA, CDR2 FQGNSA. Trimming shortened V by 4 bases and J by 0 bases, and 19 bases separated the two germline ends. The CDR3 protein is CASSSARTGASSYEQYF. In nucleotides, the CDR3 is TGTGCCAGCAGCTCCGCCAGGACCGGGGCCTCCTCCTACGAGCAGTACTTC. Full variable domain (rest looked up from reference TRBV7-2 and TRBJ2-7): GAGVSQSPSNKVTEKGKDVELRCDPISGHTALYWYRQSLGQGLEFLIYFQGNSAPDKSGLPSDRFSAERTGGSVSTLTIQRTQQEDSAVYLCASSSARTGASSYEQYFGPGTRLTVT.

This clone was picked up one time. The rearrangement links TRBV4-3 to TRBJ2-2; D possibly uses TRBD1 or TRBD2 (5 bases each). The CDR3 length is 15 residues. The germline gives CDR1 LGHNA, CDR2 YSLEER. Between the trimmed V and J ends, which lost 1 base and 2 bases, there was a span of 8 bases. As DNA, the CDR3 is TGCGCCAGCAGCCAAGGGGACCTAAACACCGGGGAGCTGTTTTTT. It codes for CASSQGDLNTGELFF.

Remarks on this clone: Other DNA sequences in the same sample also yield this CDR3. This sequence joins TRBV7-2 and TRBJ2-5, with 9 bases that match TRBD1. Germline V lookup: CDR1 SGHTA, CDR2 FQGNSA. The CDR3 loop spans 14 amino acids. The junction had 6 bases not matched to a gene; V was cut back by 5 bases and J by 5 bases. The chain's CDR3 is CASSLDRGWETQYF. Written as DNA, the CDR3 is TGTGCCAGCAGCCTGGACAGGGGTTGGGAGACCCAGTACTTC.

CDR3 residues: CASSYRQAAAGELFF. DNA of the CDR3: TGCGCCAGCAGCTACCGACAGGCTGCCGCCGGGGAGCTGTTTTTT. The genes are TRBV5-1 and TRBJ2-2; D possibly corresponds to TRBD1 (6 bases). The germline V gene encodes CDR1 SGHRS and CDR2 YFSETQ. The CDR3 totals 15 residues. The V end lost 3 bases, the J end lost 6 bases, and 15 bases lay between the germline ends. The whole variable domain, filled in from reference TRBV5-1 and TRBJ2-2, reads KAGVTQTPRYLIKTRGQQVTLSCSPISGHRSVSWYQQTPGQGLQFLFEYFSETQRNKGNFPGRFSGRQFSNSRSEMNVSTLELGDSALYLCASSYRQAAAGELFFGEGSRLTVL.

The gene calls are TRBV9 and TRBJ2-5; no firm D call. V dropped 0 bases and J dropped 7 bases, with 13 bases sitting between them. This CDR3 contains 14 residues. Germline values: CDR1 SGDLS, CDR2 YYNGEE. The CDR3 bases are TGTGCCAGCAGCGTAGATGGGCAAACCGGGACCCAGTACTTC. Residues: CASSVDGQTGTQYF.

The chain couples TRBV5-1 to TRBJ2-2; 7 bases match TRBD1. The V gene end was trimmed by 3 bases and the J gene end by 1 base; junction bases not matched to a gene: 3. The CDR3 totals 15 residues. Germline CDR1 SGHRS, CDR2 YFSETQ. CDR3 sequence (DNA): TGCGCCAGCAGCTGGACAGGATTGAACACCGGGGAGCTGTTTTTT. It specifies CASSWTGLNTGELFF. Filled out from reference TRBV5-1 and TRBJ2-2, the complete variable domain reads KAGVTQTPRYLIKTRGQQVTLSCSPISGHRSVSWYQQTPGQGLQFLFEYFSETQRNKGNFPGRFSGRQFSNSRSEMNVSTLELGDSALYLCASSWTGLNTGELFFGEGSRLTVL.

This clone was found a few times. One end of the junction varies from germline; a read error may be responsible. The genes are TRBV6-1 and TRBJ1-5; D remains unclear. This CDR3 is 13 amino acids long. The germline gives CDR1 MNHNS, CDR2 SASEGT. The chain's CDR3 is CASREGLNQPQHF. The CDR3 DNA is TGTGCCAGCAGAGAAGGCCTCAATCAGCCCCAGCATTTT.

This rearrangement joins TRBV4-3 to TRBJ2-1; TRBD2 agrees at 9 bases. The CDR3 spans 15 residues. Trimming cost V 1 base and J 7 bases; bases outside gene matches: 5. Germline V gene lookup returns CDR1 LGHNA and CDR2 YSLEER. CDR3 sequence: CASSQARLAGNEQFF. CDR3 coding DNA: TGCGCCAGCAGCCAAGCAAGGCTAGCGGGGAATGAGCAGTTCTTC.

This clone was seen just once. The CDR3 DNA sequence: TGTGCCAGCAGTTCCAACTATGGCTACACCTTC. It encodes CASSSNYGYTF. The chain carries TRBV28 and TRBJ1-2; D call uncertain. The CDR3 totals 11 residues. Trimming left V 4 bases short and J 2 bases short, with 2 bases between. CDR1 is MDHEN, CDR2 SYDVKM, per germline.

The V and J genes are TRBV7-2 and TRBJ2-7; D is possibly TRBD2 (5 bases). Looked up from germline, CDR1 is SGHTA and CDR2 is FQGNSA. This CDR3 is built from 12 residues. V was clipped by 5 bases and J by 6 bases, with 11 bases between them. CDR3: CASSLLAGEQYF. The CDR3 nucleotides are TGTGCCAGCAGCCTTCTAGCTGGCGAGCAGTACTTC.

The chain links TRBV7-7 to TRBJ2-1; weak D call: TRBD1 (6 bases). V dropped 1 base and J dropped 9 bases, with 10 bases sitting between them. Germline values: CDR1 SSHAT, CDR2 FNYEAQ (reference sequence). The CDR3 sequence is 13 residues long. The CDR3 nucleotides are TGTGCCAGCAGCTTAGACAGGGACGCTGAGCAGTTCTTC. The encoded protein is CASSLDRDAEQFF.

The CDR3: CSARRSEKLFF. In nucleotides, the CDR3 is TGCAGTGCTAGGCGGAGTGAAAAACTGTTTTTT. The rearrangement joins TRBV20-1 to TRBJ1-4; D is unclear. CDR1 DFQATT and CDR2 SNEGSKA come from the germline V gene (reference sequence). The CDR3 spans 11 residues. The V end was cut by 3 bases, the J end by 7 bases, with 6 bases between.

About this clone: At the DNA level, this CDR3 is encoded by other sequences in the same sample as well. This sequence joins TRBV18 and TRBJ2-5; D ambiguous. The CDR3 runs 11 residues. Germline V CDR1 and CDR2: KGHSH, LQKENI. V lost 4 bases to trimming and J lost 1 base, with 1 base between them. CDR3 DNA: TGTGCCAGCTCACTCCAAGAGACCCAGTACTTC. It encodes CASSLQETQYF.

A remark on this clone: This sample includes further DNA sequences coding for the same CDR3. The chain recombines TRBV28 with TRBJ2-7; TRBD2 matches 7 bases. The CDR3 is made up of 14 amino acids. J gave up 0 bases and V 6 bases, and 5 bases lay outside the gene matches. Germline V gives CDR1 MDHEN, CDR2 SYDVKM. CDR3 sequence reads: CASRPGGSSYEQYF. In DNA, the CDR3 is TGTGCCAGCAGGCCCGGGGGGAGCTCCTACGAGCAGTACTTC.